This T cell receptor (beta chain) was sequenced in a study of blood T cell repertoires in COVID-19. Trimming took 3 bases from V and 7 from J, leaving 16 bases between them. The CDR3 sequence is 14 residues long. In germline, CDR1 is SGDLS, CDR2 YYNGEE. The table came from immunoSEQ multiplex PCR; TCRdb's copy has only in-frame clones and leaves some out. Among 250,000 or so clones, 90% were seen once, and the ten largest hold roughly 2.2%. The origin of this receptor is a woman aged 55-70 years with COVID-19, enrolled during active disease. The rearrangement uses TRBV9 and TRBJ1-2; D gene uncertain. Sequencing was carried out using peripheral blood. The CDR3 protein is CASSADYDAGGYTF. In nucleotides, the CDR3 is TGTGCCAGCAGCGCAGACTATGATGCGGGTGGCTACACCTTC.